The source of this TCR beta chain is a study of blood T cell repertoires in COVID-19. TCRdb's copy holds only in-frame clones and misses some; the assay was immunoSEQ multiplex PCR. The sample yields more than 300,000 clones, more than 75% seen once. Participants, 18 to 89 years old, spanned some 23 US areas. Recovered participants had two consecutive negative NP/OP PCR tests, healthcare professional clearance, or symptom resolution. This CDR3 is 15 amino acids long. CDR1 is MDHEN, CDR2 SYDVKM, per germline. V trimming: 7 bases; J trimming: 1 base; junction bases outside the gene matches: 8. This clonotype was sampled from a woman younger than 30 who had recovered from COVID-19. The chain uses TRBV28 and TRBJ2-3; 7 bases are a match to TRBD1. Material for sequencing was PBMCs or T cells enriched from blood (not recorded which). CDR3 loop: CASTEAGTGTDTQYF. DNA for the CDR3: TGTGCCAGCACCGAGGCCGGGACAGGCACAGATACGCAGTATTTT. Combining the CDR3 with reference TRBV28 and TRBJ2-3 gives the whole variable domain DVKVTQSSRYLVKRTGEKVFLECVQDMDHENMFWYRQDPGLGLRLIYFSYDVKMKEKGDIPEGYSVSREKKERFSLILESASTNQTSMYLCASTEAGTGTDTQYFGPGTRLTVL.